This record looks at one TCR beta chain sequence and its context. Each subset's genomic DNA was split evenly across several immunoSEQ plates. The data were produced by immunoSEQ multiplex PCR, yet TCRdb's version contains in-frame clones alone and is incomplete. The data hold around 2.1 million clones, with about 92% observed a single time. The data derive from a study of shared clonotypes between healthy human individuals. Across the whole study: Three CD4 naive, three CD4 memory, two CD8 naive and one CD8 memory plate were used per donor.

Selected positively for CCR7 and CD45RO-negative, naive CD8 cells excluded terminally differentiated effector memory CD45RA+ cells. Germline lookup yields CDR1 KGHSH and CDR2 LQKENI. Trimming removed 7 bases at V and 5 bases at J, with 6 bases between. There are 11 residues in the CDR3. The chain is built from TRBV18 and TRBJ2-1, with D uncertain. What was sequenced was naive CD8+ T cells from PBMCs. The sequence was obtained from a man between 18 and 29 years old in good health. Some clones in this sample may be carry-over from other donors' samples. The CDR3, as DNA: TGTGCCAGCTTTCAAGACAATGAGCAGTTCTTC. Residues: CASFQDNEQFF.